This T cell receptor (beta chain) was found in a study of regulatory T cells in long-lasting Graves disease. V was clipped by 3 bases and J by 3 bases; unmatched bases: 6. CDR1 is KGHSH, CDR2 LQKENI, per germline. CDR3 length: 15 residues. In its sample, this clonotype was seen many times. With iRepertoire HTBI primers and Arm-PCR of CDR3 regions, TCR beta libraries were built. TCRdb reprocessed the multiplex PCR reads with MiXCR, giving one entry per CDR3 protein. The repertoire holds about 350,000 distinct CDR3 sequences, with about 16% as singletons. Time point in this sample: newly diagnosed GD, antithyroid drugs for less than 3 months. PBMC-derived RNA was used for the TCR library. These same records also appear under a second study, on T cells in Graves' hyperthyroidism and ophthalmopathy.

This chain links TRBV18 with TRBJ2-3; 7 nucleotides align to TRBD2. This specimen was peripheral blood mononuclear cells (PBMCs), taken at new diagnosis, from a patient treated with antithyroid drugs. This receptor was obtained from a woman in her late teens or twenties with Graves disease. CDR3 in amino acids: CASSPPREGTDTQYF. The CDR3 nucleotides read TGTGCCAGCTCACCCCCGAGGGAGGGGACAGATACGCAGTATTTT.